This TCR beta chain was captured by sequencing in a study of PD-L1 blockade in urothelial cancer (dated by TCRdb to the late 2010s). About the investigation overall: Therapy was started at some point between 2014 and 2016 for all patients, and atezolizumab 1,200 mg was administered intravenously every 3 weeks. Blood samples were analyzed at two time points: 3 weeks after treatment start (second dose) and 6 weeks after treatment start. Durable clinical benefit meant progression-free survival longer than 6 months, and TCR features were also tested against progression-free and overall survival. Patients had an ECOG performance status of 0 or 1 and had received between 0 and 3 prior chemotherapy regimens. In the same patients, whole exome sequencing and RNA sequencing of pretreatment tumors were performed in addition to TCR sequencing. About 85% of the roughly 29 patients were identified as males with urothelial cancer of bladder origin, and a prior smoking history was reported by 18 of 29 patients. Pretreatment tumor samples, along with matched peripheral blood serially collected before and after atezolizumab treatment, were subjected to TCR sequencing. Durable clinical benefit was achieved by nine patients and was not achieved by 20 patients. Pretreatment blood TCR-seq was available for twenty-nine patients, at least one posttreatment blood collection was obtained for some 25 patients, and tumor TCR-seq was available for some 25 patients. Somatic, immune and clinical correlates of response to PD-L1 blockade with atezolizumab in urothelial cancer were the focus of an exploratory multi-omic analysis. Blood samples gave median yields of approximately 130,000 T cells and around 88,000 unique TCRs, along with a median clonality of about 0.084. General study outcomes and caveats: Improved progression-free and overall survival was found to be associated with pretreatment peripheral blood TCR clonality below the median. Patients with durable benefit showed greater expansion of tumor-associated TCR clones in peripheral blood 3 weeks after starting treatment (n ≈ 20, p = 0.022). Because of the small sample size (n of about 30) and the many exploratory analyses performed, the results are intended to be regarded as hypothesis-generating.

To estimate absolute template abundance from read counts, synthetic TCR analog templates were spiked into each PCR. The immunoSEQ assay used bias-controlled V and J gene primers to amplify TCRbeta CDR3 regions from genomic DNA. Sequencing of rearranged TCRbeta segments was done at approximately 20X coverage. For the original study's pipeline: Sequencing errors were corrected by clustering and CDR3s were annotated against IMGT to assign V, D and J genes. Only productive TCRbeta rearrangements were used in downstream analyses, excluding out-of-frame or stop-codon sequences. Clonality was computed as one minus Shannon entropy normalized by the log of the number of unique productive sequences. Fisher's exact test with Benjamini-Hochberg correction, using a cutoff of adjusted p below 0.01, was how clones that differed between time points or between blood and tumor were identified. TCRdb took this table from immuneACCESS and kept in-frame rearrangements with V and J called. Such tables lack part of the clones; where checked against another copy, unresolved V genes explain under half of the gap, and the rest is unexplained. The DNA gave D and trimming, while V, J and clone size come from that table. Present in this sample are under 35,000 clones, about nine tenths of which were seen just once. Of the sample, under 9.5% is held by the ten largest clones.

As for this clone: Its target antigen remains unknown. No per-base quality is available; no much larger clone lies one base away.

The V end gives up 4 bases and the J end 9 bases, leaving 9 bases in the junction not matched to a gene. The CDR3 runs 14 amino acids, cysteine and phenylalanine included. The CDR3 DNA has 42 bases and is translated from base 1. The germline V gene gives CDR1 as SGHRS and CDR2 as YFSETQ. The intended sense of this specimen's time point label: peripheral blood 6 weeks after treatment start. The cohort comprised around 31 patients with locally advanced or metastatic urothelial carcinoma treated at Memorial Sloan Kettering on a trial protocol. Peripheral blood mononuclear cells were collected from each patient pretreatment and during treatment, giving between 1 and 8 total time points per patient. The Qiagen DNeasy Blood extraction kit was used to purify genomic DNA from total PBMCs and from tumor samples. PBMCs were collected pretreatment and during treatment, and were isolated and stored as previously described.

This TCR derives from an older man with urothelial cancer. Sequencing used PBMCs, obtained around atezolizumab (anti-PD-L1) treatment. The rearrangement joined TRBV5-1 to TRBJ2-1, with 8 central nucleotides matching TRBD2. Here is the DNA: TGCGCCAGCAGCATGGGACTAGTCGGTACTGAGCAGTTCTTC. Translated, it gives CASSMGLVGTEQFF. This CDR3, with the reference TRBV5-1 and TRBJ2-1 proteins standing in past its ends, gives the full variable domain KAGVTQTPRYLIKTRGQQVTLSCSPISGHRSVSWYQQTPGQGLQFLFEYFSETQRNKGNFPGRFSGRQFSNSRSEMNVSTLELGDSALYLCASSMGLVGTEQFFGPGTRLTVL.